The clone carrying this T cell receptor beta chain has ten or more counts. Its antigen remains unknown. The CDR3 consists of 13 residues. From germline, CDR1 is MDHEN and CDR2 SYDVKM. V was cut by 5 bases and J by 8 bases, with 15 bases left in between. Amplifying from RNA transcripts, the study obtained TCR beta CDR3 regions. RT-PCR with HTBI primers came first, then second-round multiplex PCR. TCRdb called the multiplex PCR reads again in MiXCR, with one record for every CDR3 protein. This table holds about 370,000 distinct CDR3 sequences, approximately 17% found once. The record originates from a study of Graves' ophthalmopathy and Graves' hyperthyroidism. Findings and caveats of the study: The blood repertoire also included most expanded thyroid clonotypes above 0.001 frequency.

This sequence originates from an adult woman with stable Graves' hyperthyroidism. The V call is TRBV28, the J call TRBJ1-2; D call uncertain. The source material was peripheral blood. The CDR3 protein is CASSPHKGEGYTF. CDR3 DNA sequence: TGTGCCAGCAGTCCCCATAAGGGAGAAGGCTACACCTTC.